A selection of T cell receptor beta chains follows, all from one sample in a study of blood T cell repertoires in COVID-19. Data came from immunoSEQ multiplex PCR; TCRdb stores just in-frame clones and leaves some out. The table includes fewer than 450,000 clones, around 86% detected once. The sequenced material came from peripheral blood. The receptors were gathered from a woman in her fifties or sixties with COVID-19, enrolled during active disease. Both conserved end residues are part of each CDR3. D genes are given only for firm matches. The size of a clone is reported for some rows only, either as once, few or many, or as a class for expanded clones.

>TRBV7-6|TRBD1|-|TRBJ1-1
CASQRTGGMGTEAFF
TGTGCCAGCCAACGTACAGGGGGCATGGGCACTGAAGCTTTCTTT
>TRBV4-1|-|-|TRBJ2-3
CASSQDPLAGFTDTQYF
TGCGCCAGCAGCCAAGACCCACTGGCGGGCTTCACAGATACGCAGTATTTT
>TRBV27|-|-|TRBJ1-1
CASSYRWMNTEAFF
TGTGCCAGCAGCTACAGGTGGATGAACACTGAAGCTTTCTTT
>TRBV27|-|-|TRBJ1-2
CASSYRGAPGYTF
TGTGCCAGCAGTTACCGGGGGGCCCCTGGCTACACCTTC
>TRBV5-1|-|once|TRBJ2-5
CASSLVGLEETQYF
TGCGCCAGCAGCTTGGTTGGCCTTGAAGAGACCCAGTACTTC
>TRBV19|-|-|TRBJ2-1
CASSIDLSTTGTDEQFF
TGTGCCAGTAGTATAGATCTGTCGACGACAGGTACCGATGAGCAGTTCTTC
>TRBV9|-|-|TRBJ2-3
CASRGAGQPTDTQYF
TGTGCCAGCAGGGGGGCCGGACAGCCCACAGATACGCAGTATTTT
>TRBV5-1|-|-|TRBJ1-2
CASSSSQGGFYGYTF
TGCGCCAGCAGCTCAAGCCAGGGAGGGTTCTATGGCTACACCTTC
>TRBV11-3|-|-|TRBJ2-5
CASSLGVAGETQYF
TGTGCCAGCAGCTTAGGTGTCGCGGGGGAGACCCAGTACTTC
>TRBV27|-|-|TRBJ1-5
CARKGGGNQPQHF
TGTGCCAGAAAAGGGGGGGGCAATCAGCCCCAGCATTTT
>TRBV9|-|once|TRBJ2-3
CASSVFEGTDTQYF
TGTGCCAGCAGCGTATTCGAGGGCACAGATACGCAGTATTTT
>TRBV10-2|-|once|TRBJ1-2
CASSEGQLNYGYTF
TGCGCCAGCAGTGAGGGACAGCTTAACTATGGCTACACCTTC
>TRBV10-2|-|-|TRBJ2-5
CASSRLATLPETQYF
TGCGCCAGCAGTCGGCTAGCGACCCTGCCAGAGACCCAGTACTTC
>TRBV30|TRBD1|-|TRBJ1-5
CASSAGQGYQPQHF
TGTGCCTCAAGTGCGGGACAGGGTTATCAGCCCCAGCATTTT
>TRBV7-9|-|-|TRBJ1-2
CASRRTDYGYTF
TGTGCCAGCAGGCGTACGGACTATGGCTACACCTTC
>TRBV19|TRBD2|-|TRBJ2-3
CAVSPAGGRAGDTQYF
TGTGCCGTCTCCCCGGCGGGCGGGAGGGCTGGAGATACGCAGTATTTT
>TRBV6-2/TRBV6-3|TRBD1|-|TRBJ1-1
CASSPRLGTANTEAFF
TGTGCCAGCAGCCCCCGTCTCGGGACAGCAAACACTGAAGCTTTCTTT
>TRBV7-8|TRBD1|-|TRBJ2-1
CASSRDRGSYNEQFF
TGTGCCAGCAGCCGGGACAGGGGGAGCTACAATGAGCAGTTCTTC
>TRBV11-3|TRBD1|once|TRBJ2-7
CASSLGGQSYEQYF
TGTGCCAGCAGCTTAGGGGGACAGTCCTACGAGCAGTACTTC
>TRBV11-2|TRBD1|-|TRBJ2-1
CASSLVRTGEQFF
TGTGCCAGCAGCTTAGTAAGGACAGGTGAGCAGTTCTTC
>TRBV28|TRBD1|-|TRBJ1-1
CASSSGQQGNTEAFF
TGTGCCAGCAGTTCGGGACAGCAGGGGAACACTGAAGCTTTCTTT
>TRBV18|TRBD1|-|TRBJ1-1
CASSPLGTGLTEAFF
TGTGCCAGCTCACCACTCGGGACAGGCCTTACTGAAGCTTTCTTT
>TRBV5-4|TRBD1|-|TRBJ2-3
CASSLGIGTGSDTQYF
TGTGCCAGCAGCTTGGGGATCGGGACAGGGTCAGATACGCAGTATTTT
>TRBV6-6|TRBD2|-|TRBJ2-5
CASSPPKREGRGQETQYF
TGTGCCAGCAGTCCACCAAAGCGGGAGGGCCGGGGGCAAGAGACCCAGTACTTC
>TRBV7-2|-|-|TRBJ2-1
CASSSRLIANEQFF
TGTGCCAGCAGCTCTCGACTCATCGCCAATGAGCAGTTCTTC
>TRBV10-3|TRBD1|-|TRBJ1-1
CAIHSGGNTEAFF
TGTGCCATCCATTCAGGGGGAAACACTGAAGCTTTCTTT
>TRBV9|-|-|TRBJ2-5
CASSVERGRGETQYF
TGTGCCAGCAGCGTAGAACGTGGCAGGGGAGAGACCCAGTACTTC
>TRBV7-2|-|-|TRBJ2-5
CASSLVAGQWETQYF
TGTGCCAGCAGCTTAGTGGCGGGACAGTGGGAGACCCAGTACTTC
>TRBV30|TRBD1|-|TRBJ1-5
CAWSVGTVNQPQHF
TGTGCCTGGAGTGTAGGGACAGTCAATCAGCCCCAGCATTTT
>TRBV7-3|-|-|TRBJ2-1
CASSLIGGRPGENEQFF
TGTGCCAGCAGCTTAATAGGAGGGAGGCCTGGGGAGAATGAGCAGTTCTTC
>TRBV5-1|-|-|TRBJ1-2
CASSWESSYGYTF
TGCGCCAGCAGCTGGGAGAGTTCCTATGGCTACACCTTC
>TRBV11-3|-|-|TRBJ2-2
CASSPRGSGELFF
TGTGCCAGCAGCCCGAGGGGGTCCGGGGAGCTGTTTTTT
>TRBV11-2|-|once|TRBJ2-4
CASSYQAGPKNIQYF
TGTGCCAGCAGCTACCAGGCAGGGCCCAAAAACATTCAGTACTTC
>TRBV27|-|-|TRBJ1-4
CASSFNGVSVKLFF
TGTGCCAGCAGTTTCAACGGGGTATCTGTCAAACTGTTTTTT
>TRBV7-6|TRBD1|-|TRBJ1-1
CASSSVGQGVMNTEAFF
TGTGCCAGCAGCTCCGTTGGACAGGGGGTAATGAACACTGAAGCTTTCTTT
>TRBV6-6|-|-|TRBJ2-3
CASSPDGRTWRRDTQYF
TGTGCCAGCAGTCCTGACGGCCGGACATGGAGACGGGATACGCAGTATTTT
>TRBV27|-|-|TRBJ2-1
CASSLGDTPYNEQFF
TGTGCCAGCAGTTTGGGGGACACCCCCTACAATGAGCAGTTCTTC
>TRBV9|TRBD2|-|TRBJ2-3
CASSPQPGGGTDTQYF
TGTGCCAGCAGCCCCCAACCCGGGGGAGGGACAGATACGCAGTATTTT
>TRBV15|-|many|TRBJ1-1
CATSLGGPAKEAFF
TGTGCCACCAGCCTAGGGGGACCCGCCAAAGAAGCTTTCTTT
>TRBV7-2|TRBD1|-|TRBJ2-7
CASSLALGTGAEQYF
TGTGCCAGCAGCTTAGCTTTAGGGACAGGGGCCGAGCAGTACTTC
>TRBV4-1|TRBD1|-|TRBJ1-4
CASSQPTGVNEKLFF
TGCGCCAGCAGCCAACCGACAGGGGTTAATGAAAAACTGTTTTTT
>TRBV5-8|TRBD2|-|TRBJ2-1
CASSFSGLAAGGEQFF
TGTGCCAGCAGCTTTTCTGGACTAGCGGCAGGTGGTGAGCAGTTCTTC
>TRBV5-1|TRBD1|-|TRBJ2-7
CASSLGTGSSSYEQYF
TGCGCCAGCAGCTTGGGGACAGGAAGCTCCTCCTACGAGCAGTACTTC
>TRBV19|-|-|TRBJ2-6
CASSPSSGANVLTF
TGTGCCAGTAGTCCGAGCTCTGGGGCCAACGTCCTGACTTTC
>TRBV6-5|TRBD1|-|TRBJ1-2
CASSKGDSYGYTF
TGTGCCAGCAGTAAGGGGGACAGCTATGGCTACACCTTC
>TRBV5-6|TRBD2|-|TRBJ2-2
CASSVPGLGITGELFF
TGTGCCAGCAGCGTACCGGGACTAGGAATCACCGGGGAGCTGTTTTTT
>TRBV7-6|-|-|TRBJ1-1
CASSLTSLNLNTEAFF
TGTGCCAGCAGCTTAACAAGTCTGAATCTGAACACTGAAGCTTTCTTT
>TRBV19|-|-|TRBJ2-1
CATTPVLGYEQFF
TGTGCCACCACACCCGTACTAGGGTATGAGCAGTTCTTC
>TRBV27|TRBD1|-|TRBJ2-3
CASTKTGMGTDTQYF
TGTGCCAGCACCAAGACAGGGATGGGCACAGATACGCAGTATTTT
>TRBV7-2|TRBD2|-|TRBJ2-7
CASSAETSGSPLYEQYF
TGTGCCAGCAGCGCAGAGACTAGCGGGAGCCCTCTTTACGAGCAGTACTTC
>TRBV5-1|TRBD1|few|TRBJ1-4
CASSPGTGNEKLFF
TGCGCCAGCAGCCCTGGGACAGGGAATGAAAAACTGTTTTTT
>TRBV5-6|TRBD1|-|TRBJ1-6
CASSPGVGQGGSPLHF
TGTGCCAGCAGCCCAGGAGTGGGACAGGGGGGGTCACCCCTCCACTTT
>TRBV5-1|TRBD2|-|TRBJ2-1
CASSPATSGYNEQFF
TGCGCCAGCAGCCCGGCCACTAGCGGATACAATGAGCAGTTCTTC
>TRBV5-4|-|-|TRBJ2-5
CASSPTGWETQYF
TGTGCCAGCAGCCCTACAGGGTGGGAGACCCAGTACTTC